Each of the 22 T cell receptor beta chains below was sequenced from the same sample in a study of tumor-infiltrating lymphocytes in oesophageal squamous cell carcinoma. TCRdb called the PCR reads again in MiXCR, with one record for every CDR3 protein. Of approximately 18,000 distinct CDR3 sequences listed, approximately 50% are singletons. Sequencing was carried out using esophageal tumor tissue. These receptors came from a male donor with esophageal squamous cell carcinoma.

This clonotype has just a few counts. The chain recombines TRBV6-1 with TRBJ1-5; a possible D gene is TRBD1 (6 bases). This CDR3 is built from 15 residues. V was shortened by 7 bases and J by 0 bases, with 13 bases between the two germline ends. Germline CDR1 MNHNS, CDR2 SASEGT. The CDR3 nucleotides read TGTGCCAGCACCCTGGACAGCTATAGCAATCAGCCCCAGCATTTT. Translated, it gives CASTLDSYSNQPQHF.

The V call is TRBV11-1, the J call TRBJ2-2, with D perhaps TRBD1 or TRBD2 (5 bases each). CDR1 SGHAT and CDR2 FQDESV come from the germline V gene (reference sequence). The CDR3 is made up of 17 amino acids. Between the trimmed V and J ends, which lost 5 bases and 2 bases, there was a span of 18 bases. The DNA for the CDR3 is TGTGCCAGCAGCCACAGGAAAAGAGGGGTTAACACCGGGGAGCTGTTTTTT. Its translation is CASSHRKRGVNTGELFF.

There are many counts of this clonotype. The chain joins TRBV28 to TRBJ1-1, with TRBD1 matching over 7 bases. V trimming: 6 bases; J trimming: 2 bases; junction bases outside the gene matches: 3. Germline lookup yields CDR1 MDHEN and CDR2 SYDVKM. This CDR3 contains 13 residues. The CDR3 DNA reads as TGTGCCAGCAGGGGGACAGTAAACACTGAAGCTTTCTTT. This gives the protein CASRGTVNTEAFF.

In this sample, this clonotype turned up a few times. J is TRBJ2-3 and V is TRBV11-2; 7 bases agree with TRBD1. Gene TRBJ2-2 matches the end of the DNA better, so the J call may be wrong. Looked up from germline, CDR1 is SGHAT and CDR2 is FQNNGV. The length of the CDR3 is 15 residues. The CDR3 reads CASSLGTGVTGELFF. CDR3 nucleotides: TGTGCCAGCAGCTTAGGCACAGGGGTCACCGGGGAGCTGTTTTTT.

This clonotype has just a few counts. V is TRBV20-1 and J is TRBJ2-5; a possible D gene is TRBD2 (5 bases). CDR1 and CDR2 from the germline V gene are DFQATT and SNEGSKA (reference sequence). V gave up 6 bases and J gave up 11 bases, with 22 bases separating them. CDR3 length: 13 amino acids. In DNA form, the CDR3 reads TGCAGTGCCCACGCGGGCTCCTACAATGAGCAGTACTTC. It specifies CSAHAGSYNEQYF.

The chain recombines TRBV7-2 with TRBJ2-3; D unclear. With 1 base removed from V and 10 bases from J, the gap between germline ends came to 12 bases. In germline, CDR1 is SGHTA, CDR2 FQGNSA. This CDR3 is built from 13 residues. The CDR3 sequence: CASSLGMPVAQYF. The CDR3 DNA is TGTGCCAGCAGCTTAGGGATGCCGGTTGCGCAGTATTTT.

The chain employs TRBV7-3 and TRBJ2-2; 9 nucleotides agree with TRBD1. After removal of 7 bases from V and 8 bases from J, the junction contained 8 bases not matched to a gene. Germline V gene sequence: CDR1 SGHTA, CDR2 FQGTGA. The CDR3 consists of 14 residues. The CDR3 DNA follows: TGTGCCAGCACGAGGGACAGGGCTTCGGGGGAGCTGTTTTTT. It encodes CASTRDRASGELFF.

This CDR3 reads CASSFRPQDTQYF. The CDR3 DNA reads TGTGCCAGCAGCTTCCGACCCCAAGATACGCAGTATTTT. V usage is TRBV7-6 and J usage is TRBJ2-5; no firm D call. The last part of the DNA fits TRBJ2-3 better; the J call may be wrong. In germline, CDR1 is SGHVS, CDR2 FNYEAQ. This CDR3 has 13 amino acids.

This clonotype has ten or more counts. The chain has TRBV10-1 and TRBJ2-7; maybe TRBD2 (6 bases). Trimming took off 4 bases at V and 4 bases at J, with 8 bases between the two ends. This CDR3 contains 12 residues. Germline loops: CDR1 WNHNN, CDR2 SYGVQD (reference sequence). CDR3 sequence: CASSAGGYEQYF. Written as DNA, the CDR3 is TGCGCCAGCAGTGCCGGGGGATACGAGCAGTACTTC.

The sample holds many counts of this clonotype. This sequence joins TRBV28 and TRBJ1-1, with TRBD1 matching over 8 bases. Germline V CDR1 and CDR2: MDHEN, SYDVKM. The CDR3 spans 15 residues. The ends lost 3 bases at V and 1 base at J; junction bases unmatched: 4. CDR3 loop: CASSLQGATNTEAFF. The CDR3 region has the DNA TGTGCCAGCAGTTTGCAGGGGGCGACGAACACTGAAGCTTTCTTT.

This clonotype occurred many times. The chain couples TRBV5-1 to TRBJ2-6, with D maybe TRBD2 (5 bases). The CDR3 extends over 15 amino acids. Germline V lookup: CDR1 SGHRS, CDR2 YFSETQ. Trimming stripped 0 bases from V and 2 bases from J, with 6 bases between. Here the CDR3 DNA reads TGCGCCAGCAGCTTGGCCGGGACTGGGGCCAACGTCCTGACTTTC. Protein product: CASSLAGTGANVLTF.

The CDR3 reads CASSPPGQGYGYTF. DNA for the CDR3: TGTGCCAGCAGCCCACCGGGACAGGGTTATGGCTACACCTTC. The chain joins TRBV7-8 to TRBJ1-2; TRBD1 matches 9 bases. CDR1 is SGHVS, CDR2 FQNEAQ, per germline. Germline trimming cut 5 bases from V and 5 bases from J; bases unmatched to any gene: 6. This CDR3 has 14 residues.

This clonotype was recorded a few times. The chain recombines TRBV7-6 with TRBJ1-1; D unresolved. The CDR3 totals 13 residues. Trimming removed 3 bases from V and 3 bases from J, with 8 bases in between. Germline CDR1 and CDR2: SGHVS and FNYEAQ. The CDR3 DNA sequence: TGTGCCAGCAGCTTCCAAAGCTACACTGAAGCTTTCTTT. Its translation is CASSFQSYTEAFF.

This clonotype is a singleton in its sample. This chain uses TRBV6-4 with TRBJ2-3, with 11 nucleotides matching TRBD1. The J call may be mistaken, given a closer DNA end match to TRBJ2-1. Germline V CDR1 and CDR2: MRHNA, SNTAGT. The CDR3 runs to 15 residues. CDR3: CASSEGQGAGNEQFF. The CDR3 DNA is TGTGCCAGCAGTGAAGGACAGGGGGCGGGGAATGAGCAGTTCTTC.

The chain is built from TRBV7-6 and TRBJ2-3; a weak D match, TRBD2 (6 bases). The J call may be mistaken, given a closer DNA end match to TRBJ2-1. The germline gives CDR1 SGHVS, CDR2 FNYEAQ. The CDR3 covers 14 residues. Here the CDR3 DNA reads TGTGCCAGCAGCTTCGTTGGCGGGATCTATGAGCAGTTCTTC. Protein: CASSFVGGIYEQFF.

The chain links TRBV7-9 to TRBJ1-1; D is ambiguous. Deletions cut 3 bases from V and 3 bases from J, with 11 bases between. From germline, CDR1 is SEHNR and CDR2 FQNEAQ (reference sequence). The CDR3 is 14 residues long. CDR3 nucleotides: TGTGCCAGCAGCTTCCTGACTTTGGACACTGAAGCTTTCTTT. Translated: CASSFLTLDTEAFF.

On this clonotype itself: Being one base from a much bigger clone, this may be a read error. This sequence joins TRBV4-3 and TRBJ2-1; the D is unclear. The J call may be mistaken, given a closer DNA end match to TRBJ2-7. The CDR3 spans 14 residues. CDR1 is LGHNA, CDR2 YSLEER, per germline. CDR3 nucleotide sequence: TGCGCCAGCAGCCAAGCCCTGGACCAAAATGAGCAGTACTTC. The encoded protein is CASSQALDQNEQYF.

V is TRBV10-3 and J is TRBJ1-6, with 7 bases identical to TRBD1. The CDR3 length is 14 residues. The J segment lost 7 bases and the V segment lost 6 bases, leaving 6 bases of the junction unmatched. Germline CDR1 and CDR2: ENHRY and SYGVKD. CDR3 nucleotides: TGTGCCATCAGGACCGGGACAGAAAATTCACCCCTCCACTTT. Translated: CAIRTGTENSPLHF.

V gene TRBV24-1 combines with J gene TRBJ2-7; no definite D call. The DNA end is more similar to TRBJ2-5, so the J call may be wrong. CDR3 length equals 13 residues. Germline loops: CDR1 KGHDR, CDR2 SFDVKD. CDR3 amino acids: CATSQQYQETQYF. In DNA, the CDR3 is TGTGCCACCAGTCAACAGTATCAAGAGACCCAGTACTTC.

The V gene is TRBV7-2, the J gene TRBJ2-3; D is unclear. Gene TRBJ2-7 matches the end of the DNA better, so the J call may be wrong. The germline V gene encodes CDR1 SGHTA and CDR2 FQGNSA. There are 13 residues in the CDR3. CDR3 residues: CASSLFSEDEQYF. CDR3 nucleotides: TGTGCCAGCAGCTTATTTAGTGAGGACGAGCAGTACTTC.

This clonotype came up a few times. The rearrangement uses TRBV7-2 and TRBJ2-1; unclear D gene. Germline loops: CDR1 SGHTA, CDR2 FQGNSA. There are 14 residues in the CDR3. The V end lost 1 base, the J end lost 5 bases, and 9 bases lay between the germline ends. The CDR3 loop reads CASSLGQAHNEQFF. The CDR3 bases are TGTGCCAGCAGCTTAGGGCAGGCCCACAATGAGCAGTTCTTC.

CDR3 loop: CASSLVRTSRTPSTDTQYF. CDR3 nucleotides: TGTGCCAGCAGCTTAGTCCGGACTTCCCGCACCCCTAGCACAGATACGCAGTATTTT. The chain links TRBV7-2 to TRBJ2-3; D may be TRBD2 (5 bases). The germline V gene has CDR1 SGHTA and CDR2 FQGNSA. This CDR3 contains 19 residues. V was pared by 1 base and J by 0 bases, with 20 bases between.